A selection of T cell receptor beta chains follows, all from one sample in a study of identical twins. Each CDR3 protein gets one entry after TCRdb re-called the 5' RACE reads with MiXCR. Of about 890,000 distinct CDR3 sequences in the sample, around an eighth are singletons; the top ten hold around 1.5%. This same sample was also part of a study on yellow fever vaccine responses in identical twins.

The sequencing sample was made of PBMCs. Source of these receptors: a woman between 18 and 29 years old in good health. Each CDR3 is given with its conserved first and last residue. A D gene is named only where the DNA matches it firmly. Not all rows give a size; the values are once, few, many and, for expanded clones, a class.

D gene | J gene | clone size | V gene | CDR3 protein | CDR3 DNA
- | TRBJ2-7 | - | TRBV20-1 | CSARDGGEAGEQYF | TGCAGTGCTAGAGATGGCGGGGAGGCAGGGGAGCAGTACTTC
- | TRBJ2-1 | - | TRBV20-1 | CSARDRIQMINEQFF | TGCAGTGCTAGAGATCGTATACAGATGATCAATGAGCAGTTCTTC
- | TRBJ2-7 | few | TRBV3-1 | CASSPKRLAYEQYF | TGTGCCAGCAGCCCAAAGAGACTCGCCTACGAGCAGTACTTC
- | TRBJ2-5 | few | TRBV29-1 | CSVDKYQETQYF | TGCAGCGTTGACAAGTACCAAGAGACCCAGTACTTC
- | TRBJ2-1 | - | TRBV2 | CASSTGTASFSYNEQFF | TGTGCCAGCAGTACCGGGACCGCGAGCTTTTCCTACAATGAGCAGTTCTTC
- | TRBJ2-3 | few | TRBV11-2 | CASSLIWSTDTQYF | TGTGCCAGCAGCCTTATATGGAGCACAGATACGCAGTATTTT
TRBD1 | TRBJ2-5 | - | TRBV5-1 | CASSFPKTGEETQYF | TGCGCCAGCAGCTTCCCTAAGACAGGGGAAGAGACCCAGTACTTC
- | TRBJ2-3 | few | TRBV6-1 | CASSGPTQYTQYF | TGTGCCAGCAGCGGCCCTACTCAATATACGCAGTATTTT
TRBD2 | TRBJ2-1 | - | TRBV15 | CATTLTSGFPYNEQFF | TGTGCCACCACCTTGACTAGCGGATTTCCCTACAATGAGCAGTTCTTC
- | TRBJ2-5 | few | TRBV6-1 | CASSEAHGAGQETQYF | TGTGCCAGCAGTGAAGCGCACGGGGCCGGCCAAGAGACCCAGTACTTC
- | TRBJ1-6 | few | TRBV12-3/TRBV12-4 | CASSPLGVNSPLHF | TGTGCCAGCAGCCCCCTGGGGGTTAATTCACCCCTCCACTTT
- | TRBJ1-2 | - | TRBV12-3/TRBV12-4 | CASSFRVVALSGYTF | TGTGCCAGCAGTTTCAGGGTTGTAGCGTTGAGTGGCTACACCTTC
- | TRBJ2-7 | many | TRBV20-1 | CSARLDLREQYF | TGCAGTGCAAGATTAGACCTACGAGAGCAGTACTTC
TRBD1 | TRBJ2-1 | - | TRBV24-1 | CATSDTDRAGNEQFF | TGTGCCACCAGTGACACCGACAGGGCTGGGAATGAGCAGTTCTTC